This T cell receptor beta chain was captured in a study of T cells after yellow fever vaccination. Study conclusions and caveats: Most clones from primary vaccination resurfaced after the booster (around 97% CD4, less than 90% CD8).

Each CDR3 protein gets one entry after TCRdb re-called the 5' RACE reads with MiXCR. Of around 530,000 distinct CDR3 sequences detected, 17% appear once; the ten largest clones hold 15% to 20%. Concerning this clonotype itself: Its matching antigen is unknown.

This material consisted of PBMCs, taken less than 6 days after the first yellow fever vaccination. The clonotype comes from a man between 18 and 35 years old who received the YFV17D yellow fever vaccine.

The CDR3 DNA sequence: TGTGCCAGCAGCGCCCTTGGGGGCTCTGGGGCCAACGTCCTGACTTTC. This encodes CASSALGGSGANVLTF. The chain is built from TRBV9 and TRBJ2-6; D tentatively fits TRBD1 or TRBD2 (5 bases each). CDR1 SGDLS and CDR2 YYNGEE come from the germline V gene. This CDR3 comprises 16 residues. The germline V and J ends were trimmed by 3 bases and 0 bases, with 10 bases remaining between them. Complete variable domain (other parts from reference TRBV9 and TRBJ2-6): DSGVTQTPKHLITATGQRVTLRCSPRSGDLSVYWYQQSLDQGLQFLIQYYNGEERAKGNILERFSAQQFPDLHSELNLSSLELGDSALYFCASSALGGSGANVLTFGAGSRLTVL.